These 5 T cell receptor beta chains came from one sample sequenced in a study of human T cells and chemical hapten exposure. TCRdb reanalysed the RACE reads using MiXCR and keeps one entry per CDR3 protein. The repertoire includes about 30,000 distinct CDR3 sequences, 10% of them detected once, and roughly a quarter sits in the top ten. The time point denotes: pre-sensitization, week 0. The treatment was: therapeutic diphenylcyclopropenone sensitization with weekly scalp DPC. The authors extracted total RNA from unfractionated whole blood. The material sequenced was whole blood, taken in connection with sensitization to the hapten diphenylcyclopropenone (DPC). These receptors came from a man aged 50 or older with alopecia areata. Some clones in this sample may be carry-over from other donors' samples.

This clonotype was found many times. One end of the junction fails to match germline, which may point to a read error. This chain joins TRBV28 and TRBJ2-5; 7 bases line up with TRBD2. Germline V gives CDR1 MDHEN, CDR2 SYDVKM. This CDR3 spans 12 amino acids. The CDR3 DNA sequence: TGTGCCAGCAGCCCAACCTCTAGCGGCAGAGACTTC. It is translated as CASSPTSSGRDF.

The V call is TRBV4-1, the J call TRBJ1-2, with D possibly matching TRBD1 (5 bases). Germline-derived CDR1 and CDR2 are MGHRA and YSYEKL. Trimming removed 4 bases at V and 4 bases at J, with 16 bases between. The CDR3 is 15 residues long. For the CDR3, the DNA is TGCGCCAGCAGCCCAGGAGGGGCTAAACTCTATGGCTACACCTTC. Translated, it gives CASSPGGAKLYGYTF.

In its sample, this clonotype was seen many times. The chain combines TRBV18 with TRBJ1-1, with D tentatively TRBD1 (5 bases). The V end lost 0 bases, the J end lost 4 bases, and 6 bases lay between the germline ends. CDR3 length: 13 amino acids. Germline V gene sequence: CDR1 KGHSH, CDR2 LQKENI. This chain's CDR3 is CASSPPGATEAFF. The CDR3 bases are TGTGCCAGCTCACCACCAGGGGCCACTGAAGCTTTCTTT.

The chain links TRBV7-9 to TRBJ1-1, with a weak D call TRBD1 (5 bases). Trimming removed 4 bases at V and 8 bases at J, with 11 bases between. Germline CDR1 reads SEHNR; CDR2 reads FQNEAQ (reference sequence). This CDR3 is 12 amino acids long. The CDR3 DNA is TGTGCCAGCAGCTCGGGGCTCCTCGAAGCTTTCTTT. Its protein product is CASSSGLLEAFF.

This clonotype was observed many times. This chain uses TRBV7-8 with TRBJ2-7; tentatively, D is TRBD1 (6 bases). This CDR3 region has 13 residues. Germline V CDR1 and CDR2: SGHVS, FQNEAQ. V was shortened by 6 bases and J by 4 bases, with 13 bases between the two germline ends. CDR3 sequence: CASSQGQVYEQYF. The CDR3 DNA sequence: TGTGCCAGCAGTCAGGGGCAAGTGTACGAGCAGTACTTC.